This T cell receptor (beta chain) was recorded in a study of Ad26.COV2.S vaccination and SARS-CoV-2 variants. The overall study: Ad26.COV2.S shots went into the muscle once or twice, 56 days apart.

Clones were read by immunoSEQ multiplex PCR, and TCRdb kept only the in-frame ones, dropping some. The profile shows around 400,000 clones, 89% of them singletons. Germline V CDR1 and CDR2: MNHEY, SVGAGI. Trimming cost V 7 bases and J 8 bases; bases outside gene matches: 3. The CDR3 runs to 13 residues. Stated treatment: roughly 20 received Ad26.COV2.S at low or high dose, single or two shots; about 5 received placebo; per-sample allocation not given. On day 63 after the first injection, vaccine and placebo recipients gave samples. Based in Boston, the donor was an adult of 18-55 years. The chain is built from TRBV6-5 and TRBJ2-1, with 12 bases fitting TRBD2. This receptor was identified in a person between 18 and 59 years old who received the Ad26.COV2.S COVID-19 vaccine or a placebo. Here the sequenced sample was peripheral blood, taken in a trial of Ad26.COV2.S vaccine versus placebo. The CDR3 reads CASTSGRVYEQFF. CDR3 nucleotide sequence: TGTGCCAGCACTAGCGGGAGGGTCTATGAGCAGTTCTTC.